The T cell receptor (beta chain) under discussion was sequenced for a study of T cells in Graves' hyperthyroidism and ophthalmopathy. Background on the study: Peripheral blood was obtained at initial diagnosis, preceding any treatment. Notes on the study in general: Stable hyperthyroidism was told apart from ophthalmopathy by a model built on 13 V-J features. Blood also held most thyroid clonotypes expanded beyond 0.001.

TCR beta CDR3 region amplification was performed from RNA transcripts. HTBI primers were employed in a first-round RT-PCR of the TCR CDR3. MiXCR, applied by TCRdb to the multiplex PCR reads, yields one record per CDR3 protein. The sample yields roughly 400,000 distinct CDR3 sequences, roughly an eighth seen once. This clonotype was seen repeatedly, ten times or more. Its antigen is currently unknown. The authors took PBMCs from 9.5 to 10 ml fresh peripheral blood. CDR1 and CDR2 (germline): SGHAT, FQNNGV. This CDR3 is built from 16 residues. The V segment lost 5 bases and the J segment 5 bases; nucleotides outside the gene matches: 11.

The chain recombines TRBV11-2 with TRBJ2-7; 11 positions match TRBD2. The sequenced sample was blood. The origin of this receptor is a man aged 50 to 60 with Graves' ophthalmopathy. The CDR3 DNA is TGTGCCAGCAGCGGAAGAGCTAGCGGGAGGAGCCACGAGCAGTACTTC. It is translated as CASSGRASGRSHEQYF.